The sequence of this TCR beta chain was determined in a study of radiation and T cells in renal cell carcinoma. Overall study: Nephrectomy followed 15 Gy stereotactic body radiation by 4 weeks.

In regard to this clone: Its antigen is not identified.

Time point of the sample: baseline pretreatment blood. Sample treatment: 15 Gy SBRT to primary tumor, nephrectomy 4 weeks later. The tumor was a clear cell renal cell carcinoma. The repertoire was sequenced with immunoSEQ multiplex PCR; TCRdb's copy has only in-frame clones and lacks some. The sample has approximately 45,000 clones, 75% to 85% seen once. Overall study results and limits: From baseline, blood top tumor clonotypes peaked at 2 weeks post-radiation.

Material: blood, obtained from a patient whose treatment included radiotherapy and nephrectomy. The receptor was isolated from an older woman with renal cell carcinoma.

Here the CDR3 reads CASSSNTGGLGYTF. CDR3 bases: TGTGCCAGCAGCTCAAACACGGGAGGGCTAGGCTACACCTTC. The chain carries TRBV7-6 and TRBJ1-2, with D unresolved. The germline V and J ends were trimmed by 4 bases and 8 bases, with 17 bases remaining between them. Germline CDR1 SGHVS, CDR2 FNYEAQ. CDR3 size: 14 residues.